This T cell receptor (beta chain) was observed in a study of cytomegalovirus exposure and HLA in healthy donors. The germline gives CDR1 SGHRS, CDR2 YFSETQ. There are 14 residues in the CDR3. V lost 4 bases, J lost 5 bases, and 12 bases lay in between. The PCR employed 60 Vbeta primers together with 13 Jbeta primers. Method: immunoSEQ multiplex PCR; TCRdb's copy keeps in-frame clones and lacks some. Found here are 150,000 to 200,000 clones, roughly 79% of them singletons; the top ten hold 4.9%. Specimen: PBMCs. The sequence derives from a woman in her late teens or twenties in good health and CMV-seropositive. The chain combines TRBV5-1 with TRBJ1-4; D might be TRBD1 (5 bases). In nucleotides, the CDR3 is TGCGCCAGCAGCCCTACCCCAGGGAATGAAAAACTGTTTTTT. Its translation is CASSPTPGNEKLFF. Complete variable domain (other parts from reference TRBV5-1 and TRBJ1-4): KAGVTQTPRYLIKTRGQQVTLSCSPISGHRSVSWYQQTPGQGLQFLFEYFSETQRNKGNFPGRFSGRQFSNSRSEMNVSTLELGDSALYLCASSPTPGNEKLFFGSGTQLSVL.